The present entry profiles one T cell receptor beta chain with its context. The entry originates in a study of control samples from healthy donors and cancer patients. Data came from immunoSEQ multiplex PCR; TCRdb stores just in-frame clones and leaves some out. Among some 120,000 clones, roughly 88% were seen once, and the ten largest hold roughly 3.2%. CDR3 length equals 17 residues. Trimming took 1 base from V and 7 from J; bases not matched to a gene: 15. Germline V CDR1 and CDR2: LGHDT, YNNKEL (reference sequence). The source is a middle-aged man in good health. J is TRBJ1-1 and V is TRBV3-1 (or the pseudogene TRBV3-2), with 7 bases lining up with TRBD1. The sample was blood. The CDR3 nucleotides are TGTGCCAGCAGCCAAGCAGGGGGTTCGAATAGGGGGCATGAAGCTTTCTTT. It yields the protein CASSQAGGSNRGHEAFF.